The subject of this entry is one TCR beta chain. Antigen: not known. The data belong to a study of T cell responses to AZD1222 COVID-19 vaccine. Study information: Some second doses came at about 4 weeks and others at about 12 weeks; these were pooled. Whole-study findings and limits: Spike-wide coverage was observed for vaccine-associated CD4 TCRs, with dominant responses at 160-218 and 743-854.

Profiling relied on immunoSEQ multiplex PCR, and the TCRdb table lists in-frame clones only, not all of them. The sample records about 110,000 clones, 82% being singletons. The CDR3 consists of 12 residues. Deletions cut 4 bases from V and 7 bases from J, with 8 bases between. The input for sequencing was peripheral blood, taken on day 0 of AZD1222 vaccination. The J gene is TRBJ1-5, the V gene TRBV12-3 or TRBV12-4; D gene unclear. The clonotype was recovered from an adult in good health. The chain's CDR3 is CASSYGPQPQHF. The CDR3 region has the DNA TGTGCCAGCAGTTATGGCCCCCAGCCCCAGCATTTT.